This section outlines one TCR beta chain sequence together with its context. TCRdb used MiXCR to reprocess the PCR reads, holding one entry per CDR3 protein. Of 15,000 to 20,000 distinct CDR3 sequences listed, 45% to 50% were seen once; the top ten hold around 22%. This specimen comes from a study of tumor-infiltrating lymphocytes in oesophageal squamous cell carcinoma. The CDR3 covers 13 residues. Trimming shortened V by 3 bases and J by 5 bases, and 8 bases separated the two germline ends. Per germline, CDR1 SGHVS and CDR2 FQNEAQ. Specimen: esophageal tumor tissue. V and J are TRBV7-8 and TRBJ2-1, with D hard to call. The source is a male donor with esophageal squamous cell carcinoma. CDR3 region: CASSFSQNNEQFF. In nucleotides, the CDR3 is TGTGCCAGCAGCTTTTCACAGAACAATGAGCAGTTCTTC.